This is a list of T cell receptor beta chains from one sample in a study of vaccination effects on CD4 cells after COVID-19. Repertoires were generated with immunoSEQ multiplex PCR, while TCRdb's copy carries only in-frame clones and drops some. The sample has 65,000 to 95,000 clones, around four fifths seen once. What these receptors recognize is not known. Sequences were derived from CD4+ T cells from PBMCs cultured with HCoV-OC43 spike peptides, sampled after COVID-19 vaccination. The receptors were sampled from a human donor who received a COVID-19 vaccine. Both conserved end residues are part of each CDR3. A D gene is named only where the DNA matches it firmly. Clone size, where shown, is once, few, many, or a class for clones that have expanded.

CDR3aa: CASSSNRLPNEKLFF
CDR3nt: TGTGCCAGTAGTTCAAATCGGCTTCCCAATGAAAAACTGTTTTTT
j_gene: TRBJ1-4
v_gene: TRBV19
abundance: .
len: 15
d_gene: .

CDR3aa: CASSPGQGSQPQHF
CDR3nt: TGTGCCAGCTCCCCGGGACAGGGTTCTCAGCCCCAGCATTTT
j_gene: TRBJ1-5
v_gene: TRBV18
abundance: .
len: 14
d_gene: TRBD1

CDR3aa: CASSRGTKVGTEAFF
CDR3nt: TGTGCCAGCAGCCGGGGGACGAAGGTAGGCACTGAAGCTTTCTTT
j_gene: TRBJ1-1
v_gene: TRBV5-8
abundance: .
len: 15
d_gene: .

CDR3aa: CASSLPPQQANYGYTF
CDR3nt: TGTGCCAGCAGTTTACCACCCCAACAAGCTAACTATGGCTACACCTTC
j_gene: TRBJ1-2
v_gene: TRBV28
abundance: .
len: 16
d_gene: .

CDR3aa: CASSLEQGGVRTEAFF
CDR3nt: TGTGCCAGCAGCTTAGAGCAGGGGGGGGTTCGGACTGAAGCTTTCTTT
j_gene: TRBJ1-1
v_gene: TRBV7-6
abundance: .
len: 16
d_gene: TRBD1

CDR3aa: CASSQDRQGNQPQHF
CDR3nt: TGTGCCAGCAGCCAAGATAGACAGGGCAATCAGCCCCAGCATTTT
j_gene: TRBJ1-5
v_gene: TRBV4-2
abundance: .
len: 15
d_gene: .

CDR3aa: CASSLPWSSYNSPLHF
CDR3nt: TGTGCCAGCAGCCTCCCATGGAGCTCCTATAATTCACCCCTCCACTTT
j_gene: TRBJ1-6
v_gene: TRBV28
abundance: few
len: 16
d_gene: .

CDR3aa: CASRAYRLDGYTF
CDR3nt: TGTGCCAGTAGAGCGTACCGCCTGGATGGCTACACCTTC
j_gene: TRBJ1-2
v_gene: TRBV19
abundance: .
len: 13
d_gene: .

CDR3aa: CAWNKGMGETQYF
CDR3nt: TGTGCCTGGAATAAGGGGATGGGGGAGACCCAGTACTTC
j_gene: TRBJ2-5
v_gene: TRBV30
abundance: .
len: 13
d_gene: .

CDR3aa: CASTWTGGETQYF
CDR3nt: TGTGCCAGCACCTGGACAGGGGGAGAGACCCAGTACTTC
j_gene: TRBJ2-5
v_gene: TRBV12-3/TRBV12-4
abundance: .
len: 13
d_gene: TRBD1

CDR3aa: CASRRDNLNTEAFF
CDR3nt: TGTGCCAGCAGGCGGGACAACTTGAACACTGAAGCTTTCTTT
j_gene: TRBJ1-1
v_gene: TRBV28
abundance: once
len: 14
d_gene: .

CDR3aa: CASSEEGLRNTIYF
CDR3nt: TGTGCCAGCAGTGAGGAGGGTCTGAGAAACACCATATATTTT
j_gene: TRBJ1-3
v_gene: TRBV2
abundance: .
len: 14
d_gene: .

CDR3aa: CASSVGGVGVGTQYF
CDR3nt: TGTGCCAGCAGCGTAGGCGGGGTGGGGGTCGGGACCCAGTACTTC
j_gene: TRBJ2-5
v_gene: TRBV9
abundance: .
len: 15
d_gene: .

CDR3aa: CASSDSSEDYTF
CDR3nt: TGTGCCAGCAGTGACTCGAGCGAAGACTACACCTTC
j_gene: TRBJ1-2
v_gene: TRBV6-4
abundance: .
len: 12
d_gene: .

CDR3aa: CASSIESGTEAFF
CDR3nt: TGTGCCAGTAGTATTGAGTCGGGCACTGAAGCTTTCTTT
j_gene: TRBJ1-1
v_gene: TRBV19
abundance: .
len: 13
d_gene: .

CDR3aa: CASSHWGLARGTGELFF
CDR3nt: TGCGCCAGCAGCCATTGGGGACTAGCGCGCGGCACCGGGGAGCTGTTTTTT
j_gene: TRBJ2-2
v_gene: TRBV4-1
abundance: .
len: 17
d_gene: TRBD2

CDR3aa: CASSFDNRGGYGYTF
CDR3nt: TGCGCCAGCAGCTTCGACAACAGGGGGGGCTATGGCTACACCTTC
j_gene: TRBJ1-2
v_gene: TRBV5-1
abundance: .
len: 15
d_gene: TRBD1

CDR3aa: CASSPQSEAFF
CDR3nt: TGTGCCAGCTCACCACAGAGTGAAGCTTTCTTT
j_gene: TRBJ1-1
v_gene: TRBV18
abundance: .
len: 11
d_gene: .

CDR3aa: CASSSLAVSGANVLTF
CDR3nt: TGTGCCAGCAGCTCTCTAGCGGTCTCTGGGGCCAACGTCCTGACTTTC
j_gene: TRBJ2-6
v_gene: TRBV5-6
abundance: once
len: 16
d_gene: TRBD2

CDR3aa: CASSLGSWGTSGGLNTQYF
CDR3nt: TGCGCCAGCAGCTTGGGATCGTGGGGGACTAGCGGGGGGCTAAATACGCAGTATTTT
j_gene: TRBJ2-3
v_gene: TRBV5-1
abundance: .
len: 19
d_gene: TRBD2

CDR3aa: CASSAERLMNTEAFF
CDR3nt: TGTGCCAGCAGCGCTGAACGACTGATGAACACTGAAGCTTTCTTT
j_gene: TRBJ1-1
v_gene: TRBV7-2
abundance: .
len: 15
d_gene: .

CDR3aa: CASSALGSGGAVSYNEQFF
CDR3nt: TGTGCCAGCAGCGCCCTAGGCAGCGGGGGGGCCGTATCCTACAATGAGCAGTTCTTC
j_gene: TRBJ2-1
v_gene: TRBV7-3
abundance: .
len: 19
d_gene: TRBD2

CDR3aa: CASSFGGVGTGELFF
CDR3nt: TGTGCCAGCAGCTTTGGAGGGGTAGGCACCGGGGAGCTGTTTTTT
j_gene: TRBJ2-2
v_gene: TRBV7-3
abundance: .
len: 15
d_gene: .

CDR3aa: CATSVGSTDTQYF
CDR3nt: TGTGCCACCAGTGTTGGAAGCACAGATACGCAGTATTTT
j_gene: TRBJ2-3
v_gene: TRBV24-1
abundance: .
len: 13
d_gene: .

CDR3aa: CASSRSGTGGLSGNTIYF
CDR3nt: TGCGCCAGCAGCCGGTCCGGGACAGGGGGACTCTCTGGAAACACCATATATTTT
j_gene: TRBJ1-3
v_gene: TRBV4-1
abundance: .
len: 18
d_gene: TRBD1

CDR3aa: CASSPSSGNTIYF
CDR3nt: TGTGCCAGCTCACCGAGCTCTGGAAACACCATATATTTT
j_gene: TRBJ1-3
v_gene: TRBV18
abundance: few
len: 13
d_gene: .

CDR3aa: CASSFIGRSTGELFF
CDR3nt: TGTGCCAGCAGTTTTATAGGACGCAGCACCGGGGAGCTGTTTTTT
j_gene: TRBJ2-2
v_gene: TRBV28
abundance: .
len: 15
d_gene: .

CDR3aa: CASSPLQIGTGELFF
CDR3nt: TGTGCCAGCTCACCACTTCAGATTGGGACCGGGGAGCTGTTTTTT
j_gene: TRBJ2-2
v_gene: TRBV18
abundance: .
len: 15
d_gene: .

CDR3aa: CASSPGYYGYTF
CDR3nt: TGTGCCAGCAGCCCAGGGTACTATGGCTACACCTTC
j_gene: TRBJ1-2
v_gene: TRBV12-3/TRBV12-4
abundance: .
len: 12
d_gene: .

CDR3aa: CASSQSGATRSYGYTF
CDR3nt: TGTGCCAGCAGCCAGTCCGGGGCCACACGTTCCTATGGCTACACCTTC
j_gene: TRBJ1-2
v_gene: TRBV4-2
abundance: .
len: 16
d_gene: .

CDR3aa: CASSLRDSGANVLTF
CDR3nt: TGTGCCAGCAGCTTAAGGGACAGTGGGGCCAACGTCCTGACTTTC
j_gene: TRBJ2-6
v_gene: TRBV7-3
abundance: few
len: 15
d_gene: TRBD1

CDR3aa: CASSKGQGAETQYF
CDR3nt: TGTGCCAGCAGCAAGGGACAGGGTGCAGAGACCCAGTACTTC
j_gene: TRBJ2-5
v_gene: TRBV5-4
abundance: .
len: 14
d_gene: TRBD1

CDR3aa: CASTGVSSYNEQFF
CDR3nt: TGTGCCAGCACTGGGGTTAGCTCCTACAATGAGCAGTTCTTC
j_gene: TRBJ2-1
v_gene: TRBV9
abundance: .
len: 14
d_gene: .

CDR3aa: CSVRQIYGYTF
CDR3nt: TGCAGCGTTAGACAGATCTATGGCTACACCTTC
j_gene: TRBJ1-2
v_gene: TRBV29-1
abundance: .
len: 11
d_gene: .

CDR3aa: CATSKEGTGVETQYF
CDR3nt: TGTGCCACCAGTAAAGAGGGGACAGGGGTAGAGACCCAGTACTTC
j_gene: TRBJ2-5
v_gene: TRBV24-1
abundance: few
len: 15
d_gene: TRBD1

CDR3aa: CATRSSGTGGLNEQFF
CDR3nt: TGTGCCACCAGGAGCTCCGGGACAGGGGGTCTCAATGAGCAGTTCTTC
j_gene: TRBJ2-1
v_gene: TRBV24-1
abundance: few
len: 16
d_gene: TRBD1

CDR3aa: CASSLAGGLETQYF
CDR3nt: TGTGCCAGCAGCTTGGCCGGGGGGCTTGAGACCCAGTACTTC
j_gene: TRBJ2-5
v_gene: TRBV5-6
abundance: .
len: 14
d_gene: .

CDR3aa: CASSLGLEDTQYF
CDR3nt: TGTGCCAGCAGCTTAGGCTTGGAGGATACGCAGTATTTT
j_gene: TRBJ2-3
v_gene: TRBV7-2
abundance: .
len: 13
d_gene: .

CDR3aa: CASSPGTEVIYF
CDR3nt: TGTGCCAGCAGCCCAGGGACTGAGGTCATATATTTT
j_gene: TRBJ1-3
v_gene: TRBV12-3/TRBV12-4
abundance: once
len: 12
d_gene: .

CDR3aa: CASSFRPSGGANTGELFF
CDR3nt: TGTGCCAGCAGCTTTAGACCTAGCGGGGGGGCGAACACCGGGGAGCTGTTTTTT
j_gene: TRBJ2-2
v_gene: TRBV7-6
abundance: few
len: 18
d_gene: TRBD2

CDR3aa: CASSLAQGGGNTIYF
CDR3nt: TGTGCCAGCAGCTTGGCGCAGGGGGGGGGAAACACCATATATTTT
j_gene: TRBJ1-3
v_gene: TRBV5-6
abundance: few
len: 15
d_gene: TRBD1

CDR3aa: CASSLGRGDYGYTF
CDR3nt: TGCGCCAGCAGCTTGGGTAGGGGTGACTATGGCTACACCTTC
j_gene: TRBJ1-2
v_gene: TRBV5-1
abundance: .
len: 14
d_gene: .

CDR3aa: CASSSPPGTVNTEAFF
CDR3nt: TGTGCCAGCAGTTCCCCCCCCGGGACCGTGAACACTGAAGCTTTCTTT
j_gene: TRBJ1-1
v_gene: TRBV28
abundance: few
len: 16
d_gene: .

CDR3aa: CASSNWRGGYNEQFF
CDR3nt: TGTGCCAGCAGCAACTGGCGGGGGGGCTACAATGAGCAGTTCTTC
j_gene: TRBJ2-1
v_gene: TRBV7-9
abundance: once
len: 15
d_gene: TRBD2